Each of the 17 T cell receptor beta chains below was sequenced from the same sample in a study of blood T cell repertoires in COVID-19. The method was immunoSEQ multiplex PCR; TCRdb's version includes in-frame clones alone and lacks a portion of them. Of more than 95,000 clones listed, approximately 85% are singletons. The sequenced sample was peripheral blood. These receptors were taken from a human donor in a cohort sampled during active COVID-19.

This rearrangement joins TRBV18 to TRBJ1-1, with 9 bases aligning to TRBD1. Trimming cost V 4 bases and J 4 bases; bases outside gene matches: 13. The CDR3 runs 17 residues. Germline V gene data show CDR1 as KGHSH and CDR2 as LQKENI. The DNA for the CDR3 is TGTGCCAGCTCACATATGAGACCGGGACAGGGACCCACTGAAGCTTTCTTT. Residues: CASSHMRPGQGPTEAFF.

This chain links TRBV15 with TRBJ2-3; the match to TRBD1 covers 10 bases. Germline V gives CDR1 LNHNV, CDR2 YYDKDF (reference sequence). CDR3 length equals 17 residues. Unmatched junction bases numbered 8, after V lost 2 bases and J lost 3 bases. CDR3 nucleotide sequence: TGTGCCACCAGCAGACCCAGACAGGGGGCTCTAACAGATACGCAGTATTTT. It codes for CATSRPRQGALTDTQYF.

The genes are TRBV27 and TRBJ2-7, with D perhaps TRBD1 (5 bases). CDR1 is MNHEY and CDR2 is SMNVEV in the germline V gene (reference sequence). The CDR3 has 16 residues. With 4 bases removed from V and 0 bases from J, the gap between germline ends came to 16 bases. CDR3 protein: CASSSVGQVISYEQYF. Written as DNA, the CDR3 is TGTGCCAGCAGTTCGGTGGGGCAGGTAATCTCCTACGAGCAGTACTTC.

Judged by abundance, this clone is medium-sized (0.01 to 0.1%). The chain is built from TRBV19 and TRBJ2-3; 7 nucleotides match TRBD2. Germline assignment: CDR1 LNHDA and CDR2 SQIVND (reference sequence). V trimming: 5 bases; J trimming: 4 bases; junction bases outside the gene matches: 6. CDR3 length equals 14 residues. DNA of the CDR3: TGTGCCAGTAGTCGGACTAGTGGGGCAGATACGCAGTATTTT. It codes for CASSRTSGADTQYF.

CDR3 in amino acids: CASSLGNGLAEYNEQFF. The CDR3 bases are TGTGCCAGCAGCTTGGGGAACGGGCTAGCGGAGTACAATGAGCAGTTCTTC. V is TRBV7-2 and J is TRBJ2-1; 7 nucleotides align to TRBD2. The CDR3 has 17 residues. J gave up 4 bases and V 3 bases, and 12 bases lay outside the gene matches. Looked up from germline, CDR1 is SGHTA and CDR2 is FQGNSA.

In its sample, this clone was seen once. This chain joins TRBV27 and TRBJ2-2, with 9 positions matching TRBD1. CDR3 length equals 16 residues. Germline values: CDR1 MNHEY, CDR2 SMNVEV (reference sequence). V shed 5 bases and J 5 bases; nucleotides not matched to a gene: 9. For the CDR3, the DNA is TGTGCCAGCAGTAAACCCGCCGGGACAGGGACCGGGGAGCTGTTTTTT. This gives the protein CASSKPAGTGTGELFF.

This chain uses TRBV6-5 with TRBJ2-3; 11 bases agree with TRBD1. J lost 3 bases, V lost 6 bases, and 5 bases had no gene match. CDR1 and CDR2 (germline): MNHEY, SVGAGI. The CDR3 loop spans 15 amino acids. The CDR3 DNA follows: TGTGCCAGCAGCCCGGACAGGGGGCAGACAGATACGCAGTATTTT. Translated, it gives CASSPDRGQTDTQYF.

This sequence joins TRBV19 and TRBJ1-5, with D possibly TRBD1 on 5 matching bases. CDR3 size: 15 residues. Germline V gene data show CDR1 as LNHDA and CDR2 as SQIVND (reference sequence). Trimming pared 7 bases from V and 5 bases from J, leaving 18 bases between. As DNA, the CDR3 is TGTGCCAGTATACCCGGCAGGGTAACCGATCAGCCCCAGCATTTT. Encoded protein: CASIPGRVTDQPQHF.

This chain links TRBV27 with TRBJ2-7; 12 nucleotides agree with TRBD2. The ends lost 7 bases at V and 2 bases at J; junction bases unmatched: 18. Germline V CDR1 and CDR2: MNHEY, SMNVEV (reference sequence). This CDR3 has 19 amino acids. CDR3 sequence (DNA): TGTGCCAGCACCTTGAGAGGGCACCCGGGACTAGCGGGCCCCTACGAGCAGTACTTC. Translated, it gives CASTLRGHPGLAGPYEQYF.

This clone came up once. Relative to the germline gene, one junction end is altered; a read error may explain this. This sequence joins TRBV27 and TRBJ2-1; D is uncertain. Germline V gene data show CDR1 as MNHEY and CDR2 as SMNVEV (reference sequence). The CDR3 runs to 13 residues. CDR3 sequence (DNA): TGTGCCAGCGGTTTACCGACTGGCAATGAGCAGTTCTTC. It encodes CASGLPTGNEQFF.

The V and J genes are TRBV24-1 and TRBJ2-7, with D possibly being TRBD1 (5 bases). The V end lost 0 bases, the J end lost 6 bases, and 8 bases lay between the germline ends. The CDR3 is made up of 13 amino acids. Germline CDR1 reads KGHDR; CDR2 reads SFDVKD. The CDR3 nucleotides read TGTGCCACCAGTGATTTGCAGGGATCCGAGCAGTACTTC. Protein: CATSDLQGSEQYF.

The CDR3: CASSFGSGTSGYEQYF. CDR3 sequence (DNA): TGTGCCAGCAGCTTCGGCTCCGGGACTAGCGGCTACGAGCAGTACTTC. The rearrangement joins TRBV5-4 to TRBJ2-7, with TRBD2 identical over 11 bases. Germline assignment: CDR1 SGHNT and CDR2 YYREEE (reference sequence). J gave up 3 bases and V 2 bases, and 7 bases lay outside the gene matches. The CDR3 totals 16 residues.

The chain has TRBV5-1 and TRBJ2-5; 13 nucleotides line up with TRBD2. Trimming took 4 bases from V and 4 from J; bases not matched to a gene: 1. CDR1 SGHRS and CDR2 YFSETQ come from the germline V gene. The CDR3 is made up of 14 amino acids. The CDR3 loop reads CASSRTSGRETQYF. As DNA, the CDR3 is TGCGCCAGCAGCCGGACTAGCGGGAGAGAGACCCAGTACTTC.

The V call is TRBV30, the J call TRBJ2-3, with D possibly TRBD2 on 5 matching bases. This CDR3 is 13 amino acids long. V shed 1 base and J shed 3 bases, with 8 bases lying between them. The germline V gene encodes CDR1 GTSNPN and CDR2 SVGIG (reference sequence). The CDR3 reads CAWSGGSTDTQYF. CDR3 DNA: TGTGCCTGGAGTGGAGGGAGTACAGATACGCAGTATTTT.

This clone was counted ten times or more. V is TRBV7-9 and J is TRBJ2-7; D is possibly TRBD2 (7 bases). The CDR3 spans 15 residues. V lost 0 bases, J lost 6 bases, and 15 bases lay in between. The germline CDR1 and CDR2 sequences are SEHNR and FQNEAQ (reference sequence). For the CDR3, the DNA is TGTGCCAGCAGCTTAGCGGGGGCGCGGGGGCCCGAGCAGTACTTC. Protein sequence: CASSLAGARGPEQYF.

This sequence joins TRBV5-4 and TRBJ2-2; D is uncertain. CDR1 and CDR2 from the germline V gene are SGHNT and YYREEE (reference sequence). The V gene lost 1 base and the J gene lost 3 bases, with 10 bases spanning the gap. This CDR3 region has 15 residues. The CDR3 region is CASSLQAPYTGELFF. CDR3 DNA: TGTGCCAGCAGCTTGCAAGCGCCGTACACCGGGGAGCTGTTTTTT.

This sequence joins TRBV13 and TRBJ2-1; 7 bases match TRBD1. The germline gives CDR1 PRHDT, CDR2 FYEKMQ (reference sequence). This CDR3 has 16 residues. Trimming at V came to 7 bases and at J to 10 bases, leaving 19 bases not matched to a gene. This CDR3 is CASTTQGKGPPWEQFF. The DNA for the CDR3 is TGTGCCAGCACCACACAGGGGAAAGGGCCCCCTTGGGAGCAGTTCTTC. The whole variable domain, remainder taken from reference TRBV13 and TRBJ2-1, is AAGVIQSPRHLIKEKRETATLKCYPIPRHDTVYWYQQGPGQDPQFLISFYEKMQSDKGSIPDRFSAQQFSDYHSELNMSSLELGDSALYFCASTTQGKGPPWEQFFGPGTRLTVL.